This T cell receptor (beta chain) originates from a study of shared clonotypes between healthy human individuals. CD45RA-negative memory and CD45RA+ naive subsets were split from the CD4+ cells. Profiled with immunoSEQ multiplex PCR; TCRdb holds only in-frame clones, not every one. The table lists more than 2 million clones, 85% to 95% of them singletons. The V gene end was trimmed by 2 bases and the J gene end by 1 base; junction bases not matched to a gene: 12. This CDR3 has 18 residues. Looked up from germline, CDR1 is SGHRS and CDR2 is YFSETQ. Points on this clone: Its antigen is undetermined.

The study, taken as a whole, reports: Represented genetic and exposure-history diversity was restricted by having few donors. Of the naive CD4 clonotypes, about 5% were shared across several donors. Against clonotypes common to all four donors, non-shared ones had lower generation probabilities.

The chain combines TRBV5-1 with TRBJ2-5; TRBD2 matches at 9 bases. The receptor was isolated from a man aged 18 to 30 in good health. The specimen sequenced was naive CD4+ T cells sorted from blood. Subset in this sample: CD45RA+ positively selected. CDR3 loop: CASSFWFSGGPSQETQYF. CDR3 DNA sequence: TGCGCCAGCAGCTTTTGGTTTAGCGGGGGACCCTCCCAAGAGACCCAGTACTTC. The whole variable domain, remainder taken from reference TRBV5-1 and TRBJ2-5, is KAGVTQTPRYLIKTRGQQVTLSCSPISGHRSVSWYQQTPGQGLQFLFEYFSETQRNKGNFPGRFSGRQFSNSRSEMNVSTLELGDSALYLCASSFWFSGGPSQETQYFGPGTRLLVL.